This entry lists 21 T cell receptor beta chains sequenced from one sample in a study of blood T cell repertoires in COVID-19. Some clones are missing from TCRdb's copy, which holds only in-frame ones; the method was immunoSEQ multiplex PCR. Here the sample spans some 240,000 clones, roughly four fifths being singletons. The sequenced material came from peripheral blood. The receptors stem from a woman aged 70-85 years with COVID-19, enrolled during active disease.

The chain recombines TRBV9 with TRBJ2-1; D is unclear. This CDR3 region has 12 residues. The germline CDR1 and CDR2 sequences are SGDLS and YYNGEE. Trimming took 4 bases from V and 5 from J, leaving 7 bases between them. CDR3 in DNA: TGTGCCAGCAGCCTAATTGACAATGAGCAGTTCTTC. Its protein is CASSLIDNEQFF.

The genes are TRBV7-8 and TRBJ2-3; D is uncertain. Germline CDR1 SGHVS, CDR2 FQNEAQ. V was clipped by 5 bases and J by 4 bases, with 7 bases between them. The CDR3 consists of 12 residues. This chain's CDR3 is CASSPFADTQYF. The CDR3 DNA follows: TGTGCCAGCAGCCCGTTCGCAGATACGCAGTATTTT.

The rearrangement joins TRBV20-1 to TRBJ1-2; D remains unclear. Trimming took 6 bases from V and 4 from J, leaving 9 bases between them. The CDR3 consists of 11 residues. Germline assignment: CDR1 DFQATT and CDR2 SNEGSKA (reference sequence). In nucleotides, the CDR3 is TGCAGTGCCTTAGAGGGCTATGGCTACACCTTC. The encoded protein is CSALEGYGYTF.

The chain employs TRBV5-4 and TRBJ2-1; D might be TRBD2 (5 bases). Trimming left V 5 bases short and J 1 base short, with 10 bases between. This CDR3 region has 14 residues. Germline V gene data show CDR1 as SGHNT and CDR2 as YYREEE (reference sequence). The CDR3 sequence: CASRRAPSYNEQFF. CDR3 DNA sequence: TGTGCCAGCAGGCGGGCCCCGTCCTACAATGAGCAGTTCTTC.

The rearrangement links TRBV7-8 to TRBJ1-3; 10 bases are shared with TRBD1. The CDR3 covers 17 residues. Germline loops: CDR1 SGHVS, CDR2 FQNEAQ. Unmatched junction bases numbered 3, after V lost 1 base and J lost 0 bases. CDR3 nucleotides: TGTGCCAGCAGCTTAGGGACAGGGGGGAGCTCTGGAAACACCATATATTTT. This encodes CASSLGTGGSSGNTIYF.

This clone was found a few times. The rearrangement links TRBV12-5 to TRBJ1-5; D remains ambiguous. The germline V and J ends were trimmed by 6 bases and 3 bases, with 6 bases remaining between them. CDR1 is LGHNT, CDR2 FRNRAP, per germline. CDR3 size: 12 residues. This CDR3 is CASGYNNQPQHF. The CDR3 DNA follows: TGTGCTAGTGGCTATAACAATCAGCCCCAGCATTTT.

The chain employs TRBV6-5 and TRBJ2-7; the D gene is possibly TRBD1 (6 bases). Trimming left V 6 bases short and J 7 bases short, with 19 bases between. This CDR3 spans 14 amino acids. Germline CDR1 is MNHEY and CDR2 is SVGAGI. CDR3 sequence reads: CASRATGPAGEQYF. CDR3 nucleotides: TGTGCCAGCAGGGCTACAGGGCCCGCAGGGGAGCAGTACTTC.

This chain uses TRBV4-3 with TRBJ2-7; D call uncertain. From germline, CDR1 is LGHNA and CDR2 YSLEER. Trimming took off 1 base at V and 6 bases at J, with 10 bases between the two ends. The CDR3 totals 13 residues. CDR3 sequence (DNA): TGCGCCAGCAGCCAAGGCCTTAGTACCGAGCAGTACTTC. It translates to CASSQGLSTEQYF.

This chain joins TRBV6-1 and TRBJ2-7, with 13 positions matching TRBD2. This CDR3 is built from 15 residues. J gave up 4 bases and V 3 bases, and 3 bases lay outside the gene matches. Germline V gene sequence: CDR1 MNHNS, CDR2 SASEGT. Written as DNA, the CDR3 is TGTGCCAGCAGTGAGGGACTAGCGGGACCATACGAGCAGTACTTC. It encodes CASSEGLAGPYEQYF.

The V gene is TRBV28, the J gene TRBJ1-3; perhaps TRBD1 as D (5 bases). Germline values: CDR1 MDHEN, CDR2 SYDVKM. With 2 bases removed from V and 8 bases from J, the gap between germline ends came to 10 bases. CDR3 length: 13 residues. The CDR3 loop is CASSLGRDDTIYF. Here the CDR3 DNA reads TGTGCCAGCAGTTTAGGCAGGGATGACACCATATATTTT.

This chain links TRBV6-6 with TRBJ2-3; 11 bases agree with TRBD2. Germline trimming cut 10 bases from V and 8 bases from J; bases unmatched to any gene: 8. CDR3 length: 13 amino acids. CDR1 and CDR2 (germline): MNHNY, SVGAGI (reference sequence). CDR3 protein: CATVLAGDFTQYF. CDR3 DNA: TGTGCCACCGTACTAGCGGGAGATTTTACGCAGTATTTT.

The chain links TRBV30 to TRBJ2-1; TRBD2 aligns across 16 bases. The germline V gene encodes CDR1 GTSNPN and CDR2 SVGIG (reference sequence). CDR3 length: 20 amino acids. The V segment lost 7 bases and the J segment 6 bases; nucleotides outside the gene matches: 21. The chain's CDR3 is CALERGLTGLAGGGGNEQFF. CDR3 coding DNA: TGTGCCTTGGAGAGGGGCCTGACGGGACTAGCGGGAGGGGGGGGCAATGAGCAGTTCTTC.

The chain employs TRBV28 and TRBJ2-5; tentative D call: TRBD2 (7 bases). CDR3 size: 14 residues. Germline loops: CDR1 MDHEN, CDR2 SYDVKM. The germline V and J ends were trimmed by 3 bases and 8 bases, with 16 bases remaining between them. CDR3 nucleotides: TGTGCCAGCAGTTTGGGGGGGGCCCGGGAAACCCAGTACTTC. Translation gives CASSLGGARETQYF.

The chain has TRBV7-2 and TRBJ2-7; 14 bases are shared with TRBD2. CDR1 is SGHTA, CDR2 FQGNSA, per germline. After removal of 5 bases from V and 4 bases from J, the junction contained 10 bases not matched to a gene. This CDR3 has 17 amino acids. The CDR3 region is CASSPGTSGRRMYEQYF. CDR3 DNA: TGTGCCAGCAGCCCCGGGACTAGCGGGAGAAGGATGTACGAGCAGTACTTC.

The chain couples TRBV27 to TRBJ2-7; 12 bases agree with TRBD1. Germline loops: CDR1 MNHEY, CDR2 SMNVEV (reference sequence). With 2 bases clipped from V and 9 bases from J, the junction kept 5 bases outside the gene matches. The CDR3 loop spans 14 amino acids. The CDR3 protein is CASSLRDRGRGQYF. CDR3 nucleotides: TGTGCCAGCAGTTTACGGGACAGGGGGCGCGGGCAGTACTTC.

The rearrangement uses TRBV29-1 and TRBJ1-2; 10 nucleotides agree with TRBD1. Germline V lookup: CDR1 SQVTM, CDR2 ANQGSEA. This CDR3 has 13 amino acids. The ends lost 6 bases at V and 4 bases at J; junction bases unmatched: 5. CDR3 in amino acids: CSVYGTGAYGYTF. The CDR3 DNA is TGCAGCGTCTACGGGACAGGGGCCTATGGCTACACCTTC. Supplemented by reference TRBV29-1 and TRBJ1-2, the full variable domain reads SAVISQKPSRDICQRGTSLTIQCQVDSQVTMMFWYRQQPGQSLTLIATANQGSEATYESGFVIDKFPISRPNLTFSTLTVSNMSPEDSSIYLCSVYGTGAYGYTFGSGTRLTVV.

The V and J genes are TRBV11-3 and TRBJ2-1; tentatively, D is TRBD1 (6 bases). Trimming pared 5 bases from V and 0 bases from J, leaving 17 bases between. This CDR3 spans 17 amino acids. Germline V gene sequence: CDR1 SGHNT, CDR2 YENEEA. Here the CDR3 DNA reads TGTGCCAGCAGCGCCCGACCACAGGGTAGCTCCTACAATGAGCAGTTCTTC. This sequence encodes CASSARPQGSSYNEQFF.

The chain joins TRBV5-6 to TRBJ2-1; D is unresolved. Deletions cut 1 base from V and 0 bases from J, with 8 bases between. Per the germline V gene, CDR1 is SGHDT and CDR2 is YYEEEE. This CDR3 is built from 15 residues. The CDR3 sequence: CASSLRSFSYNEQFF. For the CDR3, the DNA is TGTGCCAGCAGCTTGCGTTCCTTCTCCTACAATGAGCAGTTCTTC.

The chain joins TRBV7-3 to TRBJ2-1; tentative D call: TRBD2 (5 bases). CDR1 is SGHTA, CDR2 FQGTGA, per germline. The CDR3 totals 14 residues. The germline V and J ends were trimmed by 5 bases and 2 bases, with 10 bases remaining between them. The CDR3 here is CASSPRGTYNEQFF. The DNA for the CDR3 is TGTGCCAGCAGCCCTCGGGGTACCTACAATGAGCAGTTCTTC.

The chain carries TRBV19 and TRBJ1-1; D uncertain. The V end was cut by 2 bases, the J end by 4 bases, with 11 bases between. Germline values: CDR1 LNHDA, CDR2 SQIVND (reference sequence). The CDR3 is 14 residues long. The CDR3 sequence is CASSIREVSTEAFF. DNA for the CDR3: TGTGCCAGTAGTATACGGGAAGTGAGCACTGAAGCTTTCTTT.

This sequence joins TRBV29-1 and TRBJ1-3; 9 bases map to TRBD1. J gave up 2 bases and V 7 bases, and 6 bases lay outside the gene matches. Germline V gives CDR1 SQVTM, CDR2 ANQGSEA. The CDR3 is made up of 14 amino acids. The CDR3 DNA reads TGCAGCGCCCTTAGGGACAGGGCTGGAAACACCATATATTTT. Protein: CSALRDRAGNTIYF.